This T cell receptor beta chain was observed in a study of blood T cell repertoires in COVID-19. Study details: Collection of acute and convalescent COVID-19 samples took place in the United States, Italy and Spain. Sample material is recorded as cDNA or gDNA derived from T cells, B-cell-depleted T cells, or PBMCs.

Per the germline V gene, CDR1 is MNHEY and CDR2 is SMNVEV (reference sequence). Trimming at V came to 10 bases and at J to 10 bases, leaving 11 bases not matched to a gene. The CDR3 is 14 amino acids. Per the original data handling: Cell counts per sample came from amplifying reference gene primers. Assay used: immunoSEQ multiplex PCR; TCRdb lists only in-frame clones, some missing. The V and J calls and clone size were taken over from that table, and D and trimming were inferred from the DNA. The sample has about 410,000 clones, 86% seen once. The sample was peripheral blood. V usage is TRBV27 and J usage is TRBJ1-6, with 9 bases matching TRBD1. The TCR originated in a woman in her 30s with active or convalescent COVID-19. The CDR3 DNA sequence: TGTGCCACCACCCCACGACAGGGGGTCTCACCCCTCCACTTT. It specifies CATTPRQGVSPLHF.